These 9 T cell receptor beta chains were sequenced from one sample in a study of early T cells in non-severe SARS-CoV-2 infection. TCRdb fed the 5' RACE reads into MiXCR, producing one record per CDR3 protein. Of 60,000 or so distinct CDR3 sequences listed, 10% are singletons. The specimen sequenced was whole blood. Receptors originate from an adult who was a healthcare worker with PCR-confirmed SARS-CoV-2 infection or an uninfected control (not recorded which).

This clonotype was observed a handful of times. The V and J genes are TRBV18 and TRBJ2-2, with D possibly TRBD1 on 5 matching bases. The CDR3 spans 15 residues. Germline CDR1 is KGHSH and CDR2 is LQKENI. The V end lost 6 bases, the J end lost 5 bases, and 16 bases lay between the germline ends. CDR3 protein: CASSELQGRTGELFF. Here the CDR3 DNA reads TGTGCCAGCTCTGAACTCCAGGGAAGGACCGGGGAGCTGTTTTTT.

The V gene is TRBV10-2, the J gene TRBJ2-1; no clear D. Trimming took off 0 bases at V and 0 bases at J, with 12 bases between the two ends. The CDR3 has 17 residues. Germline values: CDR1 WSHSY, CDR2 SAAADI. DNA for the CDR3: TGCGCCAGCAGTGAGTCGTTCAGCGCACGCTCCTACAATGAGCAGTTCTTC. Its translation: CASSESFSARSYNEQFF.

This clonotype was detected many times. This chain's CDR3 is CASSLARGTDTQYF. The CDR3 nucleotides read TGTGCCAGCAGCTTGGCCCGGGGCACAGATACGCAGTATTTT. The chain recombines TRBV5-4 with TRBJ2-3; D gene uncertain. Trimming shortened V by 0 bases and J by 1 base, and 6 bases separated the two germline ends. The CDR3 has 14 amino acids. Germline V gives CDR1 SGHNT, CDR2 YYREEE (reference sequence). Supplemented by reference TRBV5-4 and TRBJ2-3, the full variable domain reads ETGVTQSPTHLIKTRGQQVTLRCSSQSGHNTVSWYQQALGQGPQFIFQYYREEENGRGNFPPRFSGLQFPNYSSELNVNALELDDSALYLCASSLARGTDTQYFGPGTRLTVL.

A few counts support this clonotype. The chain couples TRBV29-1 to TRBJ2-7, with TRBD1 as a possible D gene (5 bases). Germline V gives CDR1 SQVTM, CDR2 ANQGSEA. This CDR3 has 12 residues. V was cut by 7 bases and J by 2 bases, with 12 bases left in between. CDR3 sequence (DNA): TGCAGCGCCGGACACCCTACCTACGAGCAGTACTTC. It codes for CSAGHPTYEQYF.

Ten or more counts support this clonotype. The chain has TRBV4-3 and TRBJ2-3, with 9 bases identical to TRBD2. The length of the CDR3 is 17 residues. V gave up 2 bases and J gave up 2 bases; unmatched junction bases: 8. From germline, CDR1 is LGHNA and CDR2 YSLEER. CDR3 residues: CASSQYPAGGNTDTQYF. The CDR3 DNA reads as TGCGCCAGCAGCCAATACCCAGCGGGAGGAAACACAGATACGCAGTATTTT.

This clonotype has a count of ten or more. J is TRBJ2-1 and V is TRBV18; 7 bases map to TRBD2. With 4 bases clipped from V and 8 bases from J, the junction kept 11 bases outside the gene matches. The CDR3 is 15 amino acids. The V gene's germline CDR1 is KGHSH and CDR2 LQKENI. The DNA of the CDR3 is TGTGCCAGCTCACGCTCTAGCGGCACTATCGATGAGCAGTTCTTC. Its translation: CASSRSSGTIDEQFF. The full variable domain, rest sourced from reference TRBV18 and TRBJ2-1, is NAGVMQNPRHLVRRRGQEARLRCSPMKGHSHVYWYRQLPEEGLKFMVYLQKENIIDESGMPKERFSAEFPKEGPSILRIQQVVRGDSAAYFCASSRSSGTIDEQFFGPGTRLTVL.

This clonotype was counted many times. The chain recombines TRBV7-2 with TRBJ1-5; 7 nucleotides align to TRBD1. Germline-derived CDR1 and CDR2 are SGHTA and FQGNSA. V shed 5 bases, J shed 15 bases, and the junction held 16 bases outside the gene matches. CDR3 size: 14 residues. The CDR3 spells CASSPAHPTGVLHF. The CDR3, as DNA: TGTGCCAGCAGCCCAGCCCACCCTACAGGGGTACTGCATTTT.

This clonotype occurred many times. The chain combines TRBV19 with TRBJ2-1, with D perhaps TRBD1 or TRBD2 (6 bases each). Germline values: CDR1 LNHDA, CDR2 SQIVND (reference sequence). V shed 6 bases and J shed 8 bases, with 17 bases lying between them. This CDR3 comprises 14 residues. CDR3 nucleotides: TGTGCCAGTAGCTGGGGGGCCCCGGGCGATGAGCAGTTCTTC. The encoded protein is CASSWGAPGDEQFF.

Regarding this clonotype: One end of the junction does not line up with germline, which may come from a read error. The chain uses TRBV6-1 and TRBJ2-7; a possible D gene is TRBD2 (5 bases). Germline CDR1 reads MNHNS; CDR2 reads SASEGT. This CDR3 comprises 13 residues. The chain's CDR3 is CAGRRTGKDEQYF. The DNA of the CDR3 is TGTGCCGGCAGGAGGACGGGAAAGGACGAGCAGTACTTC.